This paragraph reports one T cell receptor beta chain. The target antigen is unknown. Some clones are missing from TCRdb's copy, which holds only in-frame ones; the method was immunoSEQ multiplex PCR. The data hold more than 100,000 clones, with roughly 84% observed a single time. Trimming shortened V by 3 bases and J by 0 bases, and 6 bases separated the two germline ends. The CDR3 sequence is 13 residues long. Germline V gives CDR1 DFQATT, CDR2 SNEGSKA (reference sequence). This sample stems from a study of T cell responses to AZD1222 COVID-19 vaccine. Study results and caveats: Nearly half of unique spike-specific TCRs reportedly avoided B.1.351 and B.1.1.7 mutated regions.

The origin of this receptor is an adult in good health. The chain couples TRBV20-1 to TRBJ1-3, with no clear D. This specimen was peripheral blood, taken on day 0 of AZD1222 vaccination. CDR3 DNA: TGCAGTGCTAGTATGATCTCTGGAAACACCATATATTTT. Protein product: CSASMISGNTIYF.